This T cell receptor beta chain stems from a study of metastatic and nonmetastatic thyroid tumors. Overall study results and limits: It was reported that TCR beta diversity was significantly higher in malignant thyroid tumors than benign nodules, in blood and tumor.

This clone has a handful of counts. Its antigen is still unknown. Compared with germline, one end of the junction differs, possibly owing to a read error. Per germline, CDR1 SNHLY and CDR2 FYNNEI. The CDR3 is made up of 15 amino acids. Thyroid surgery was preceded by no treatment in any patient. Via MiXCR, TCRdb re-called the PCR reads. The sample comprises about 59,000 clones, 15% to 20% of which are singletons, and around 9% rests with the top ten. The chain links TRBV2 to TRBJ2-3; D is perhaps TRBD2 (6 bases). Sequences were obtained from blood. The TCR was taken from a male donor with papillary thyroid cancer or a benign thyroid nodule (not recorded which). Some clones in this sample may be carry-over from other donors' samples. This chain's CDR3 is CASRSIGGWTDTQYF. The CDR3, as DNA: TGTGCTAGCAGAAGCATCGGGGGATGGACAGATACGCAGTATTTT.